Listed here are 19 T cell receptor beta chains from one sample, sequenced in a study of shared clonotypes between healthy human individuals. Terminally differentiated effector memory CD45RA+ cells were excluded by CCR7 positive selection of CD45RO-negative cells. Assay used: immunoSEQ multiplex PCR; TCRdb lists only in-frame clones, some missing. The sample includes more than 600,000 clones, 92% seen only once; the top ten take approximately 25%. The sequenced material came from naive CD8+ T cells sorted from blood. These receptors came from a man younger than 45 in good health.

This clone was observed a single time. The CDR3 protein is CASSQDGGSRVNEQFF. CDR3 nucleotides: TGCGCCAGCAGCCAAGATGGGGGGAGTAGAGTCAATGAGCAGTTCTTC. This chain links TRBV4-1 with TRBJ2-1, with a tentative D call TRBD2 (6 bases). This CDR3 has 16 residues. V was clipped by 0 bases and J by 6 bases, with 15 bases between them. Germline V lookup: CDR1 MGHRA, CDR2 YSYEKL.

A single count supports this clone. The chain is built from TRBV27 and TRBJ2-7; D unresolved. Germline assignment: CDR1 MNHEY and CDR2 SMNVEV (reference sequence). The CDR3 runs to 15 residues. Deletions cut 4 bases from V and 4 bases from J, with 17 bases between. DNA for the CDR3: TGTGCCAGCAGTTCCGGATCTAATTTTTTGTACGAGCAGTACTTC. Amino acids: CASSSGSNFLYEQYF.

Notes on this clone: The junction shows a germline mismatch at one end, possibly a read error. This rearrangement joins TRBV7-9 to TRBJ2-5, with 9 bases matching TRBD1. CDR3 length: 17 amino acids. Germline V gives CDR1 SEHNR, CDR2 FQNEAQ (reference sequence). CDR3 in DNA: TGTGCCAGCAGCGTAGCACCGGGACAGGGAACACAAGAGACCCAGTACTTC. It translates to CASSVAPGQGTQETQYF.

The rearrangement uses TRBV4-1 and TRBJ2-1; 8 bases are a match to TRBD1. Germline CDR1 is MGHRA and CDR2 is YSYEKL. V trimming: 0 bases; J trimming: 4 bases; junction bases outside the gene matches: 11. The CDR3 is 18 amino acids. The CDR3 here is CASSQELGTGRLYNEQFF. The CDR3 DNA is TGCGCCAGCAGCCAAGAACTCGGGACAGGAAGGTTGTACAATGAGCAGTTCTTC.

The V call is TRBV10-3, the J call TRBJ2-5; 7 bases are a match to TRBD2. Unmatched junction bases numbered 4, after V lost 2 bases and J lost 1 base. This CDR3 spans 15 amino acids. Looked up from germline, CDR1 is ENHRY and CDR2 is SYGVKD. CDR3 bases: TGTGCCATCAGTGAGAGCGGGGAGGGCCAAGAGACCCAGTACTTC. As protein: CAISESGEGQETQYF.

This sequence joins TRBV2 and TRBJ1-1; D ambiguous. V shed 3 bases and J shed 4 bases, with 15 bases lying between them. The length of the CDR3 is 15 residues. From germline, CDR1 is SNHLY and CDR2 FYNNEI. CDR3 residues: CASSDPGDLGTEAFF. Written as DNA, the CDR3 is TGTGCCAGCAGTGATCCTGGGGATTTGGGCACTGAAGCTTTCTTT.

This chain links TRBV29-1 with TRBJ1-2; no reliable D call. The length of the CDR3 is 15 residues. Trimming left V 0 bases short and J 5 bases short, with 16 bases between. Germline V gives CDR1 SQVTM, CDR2 ANQGSEA. In DNA, the CDR3 is TGCAGCGTTGAAGATCGAAGAGAGGACCTTTATGGCTACACCTTC. Encoded protein: CSVEDRREDLYGYTF.

V gene TRBV5-6 combines with J gene TRBJ2-1; a possible D gene is TRBD1 (6 bases). Germline lookup yields CDR1 SGHDT and CDR2 YYEEEE. The CDR3 length is 14 residues. Trimming took off 3 bases at V and 4 bases at J, with 11 bases between the two ends. The CDR3 sequence: CASSYLGGYNEQFF. The CDR3 region has the DNA TGTGCCAGCAGCTACCTAGGGGGTTACAATGAGCAGTTCTTC. Using reference TRBV5-6 and TRBJ2-1 for the parts outside the CDR3, the full variable domain is DAGVTQSPTHLIKTRGQQVTLRCSPKSGHDTVSWYQQALGQGPQFIFQYYEEEERQRGNFPDRFSGHQFPNYSSELNVNALLLGDSALYLCASSYLGGYNEQFFGPGTRLTVL.

The chain employs TRBV25-1 and TRBJ2-5; 7 positions match TRBD1. V gave up 7 bases and J gave up 5 bases; unmatched junction bases: 4. The CDR3 runs to 12 residues. The germline V gene has CDR1 MGHDK and CDR2 SYGVNS. CDR3 sequence (DNA): TGTGCCAGCACAGGGGGAGTTGAGACCCAGTACTTC. Translating gives CASTGGVETQYF.

The DNA for the CDR3 is TGTGCCAGCAGTGAAGGGTCTAGCGGGAGGGCACCATACTTCTCCTACGAGCAGTACTTC. Its protein product is CASSEGSSGRAPYFSYEQYF. The rearrangement uses TRBV2 and TRBJ2-7, with 12 bases that match TRBD2. V shed 1 base and J 0 bases; nucleotides not matched to a gene: 13. There are 20 residues in the CDR3. Germline V gene data show CDR1 as SNHLY and CDR2 as FYNNEI.

For this clone: This specimen includes other DNA sequences encoding the same CDR3. The chain couples TRBV7-9 to TRBJ2-3; D is ambiguous. In germline, CDR1 is SEHNR, CDR2 FQNEAQ (reference sequence). Trimming took off 5 bases at V and 1 base at J, with 7 bases between the two ends. This CDR3 has 13 amino acids. CDR3 sequence reads: CASSPRGTDTQYF. CDR3 DNA sequence: TGTGCCAGCAGCCCCCGGGGCACAGATACGCAGTATTTT.

The rearrangement links TRBV6-6 to TRBJ2-1; D gene ambiguous. V dropped 5 bases and J dropped 4 bases, with 15 bases sitting between them. The CDR3 totals 15 residues. CDR1 and CDR2 from the germline V gene are MNHNY and SVGAGI (reference sequence). This chain's CDR3 is CASSPYDGPYNEQFF. DNA for the CDR3: TGTGCCAGCAGTCCCTACGACGGCCCATACAATGAGCAGTTCTTC.

This clone has a single count. The V call is TRBV7-8, the J call TRBJ1-4, with a possible D match to TRBD1 (5 bases). Germline-derived CDR1 and CDR2 are SGHVS and FQNEAQ. The V and J ends lost 0 bases and 6 bases respectively, with 14 bases between them. This CDR3 has 16 residues. CDR3 in amino acids: CASSLASREGDEKLFF. For the CDR3, the DNA is TGTGCCAGCAGCTTAGCCTCCAGGGAGGGTGATGAAAAACTGTTTTTT.

V gene TRBV7-9 combines with J gene TRBJ1-1; TRBD1 agrees at 8 bases. With V trimmed by 4 bases and J by 7 bases, 8 bases remained unmatched. Looked up from germline, CDR1 is SEHNR and CDR2 is FQNEAQ (reference sequence). The CDR3 sequence is 14 residues long. CDR3 coding DNA: TGTGCCAGCAGCTCAACTCTGACAGGGGATGAAGCTTTCTTT. Protein product: CASSSTLTGDEAFF.

The chain combines TRBV6-1 with TRBJ2-3; D uncertain. Germline V gene lookup returns CDR1 MNHNS and CDR2 SASEGT. The CDR3 runs 16 residues. V was clipped by 4 bases and J by 0 bases, with 14 bases between them. CDR3 amino acids: CASSARTGSSTDTQYF. The DNA of the CDR3 is TGTGCCAGCAGTGCCCGCACCGGGTCTAGCACAGATACGCAGTATTTT.

The CDR3 is CSGWGLAGNEQFF. The CDR3 DNA is TGCAGCGGTTGGGGACTCGCGGGAAATGAGCAGTTCTTC. The chain recombines TRBV29-1 with TRBJ2-1, with D possibly matching TRBD2 (6 bases). Trimming removed 7 bases at V and 7 bases at J, with 17 bases between. The germline CDR1 and CDR2 sequences are SQVTM and ANQGSEA. The CDR3 loop spans 13 amino acids.

The rearrangement uses TRBV19 and TRBJ2-7, with D unresolved. V was trimmed by 3 bases and J by 2 bases, leaving 11 bases between them. Per the germline V gene, CDR1 is LNHDA and CDR2 is SQIVND (reference sequence). The CDR3 consists of 14 residues. Here the CDR3 DNA reads TGTGCCAGTAGTATGAGCCCTGGCACCTACGAGCAGTACTTC. This translates into CASSMSPGTYEQYF.

The CDR3 region is CASSYSQGANYEQYF. In DNA, the CDR3 is TGTGCCAGCAGTTACTCTCAGGGGGCTAACTACGAGCAGTACTTC. The chain is built from TRBV6-6 and TRBJ2-7; 8 nucleotides align to TRBD1. Germline CDR1 reads MNHNY; CDR2 reads SVGAGI (reference sequence). V was clipped by 0 bases and J by 3 bases; unmatched bases: 4. This CDR3 is built from 15 residues.

The rearrangement links TRBV15 to TRBJ2-7; D might be TRBD1 or TRBD2, each matching 5 bases. The germline V and J ends were trimmed by 1 base and 3 bases, with 13 bases remaining between them. The CDR3 extends over 15 amino acids. CDR1 is LNHNV and CDR2 is YYDKDF in the germline V gene (reference sequence). CDR3 loop: CATSRGETEIYEQYF. The CDR3, as DNA: TGTGCCACCAGCAGAGGGGAGACAGAGATCTACGAGCAGTACTTC.